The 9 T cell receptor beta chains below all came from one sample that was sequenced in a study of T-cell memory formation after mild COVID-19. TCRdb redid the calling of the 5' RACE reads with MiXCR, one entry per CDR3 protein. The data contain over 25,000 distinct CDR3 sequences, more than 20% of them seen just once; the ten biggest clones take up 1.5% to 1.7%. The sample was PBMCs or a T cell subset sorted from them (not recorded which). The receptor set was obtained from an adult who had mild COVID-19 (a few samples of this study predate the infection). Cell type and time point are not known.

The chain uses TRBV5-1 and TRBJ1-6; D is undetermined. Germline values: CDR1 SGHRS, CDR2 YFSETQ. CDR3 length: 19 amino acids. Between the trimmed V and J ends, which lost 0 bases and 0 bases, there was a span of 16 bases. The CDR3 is CASSLVHPDTSSYNSPLHF. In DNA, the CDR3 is TGCGCCAGCAGCTTGGTACACCCAGATACGAGCTCCTATAATTCACCCCTCCACTTT.

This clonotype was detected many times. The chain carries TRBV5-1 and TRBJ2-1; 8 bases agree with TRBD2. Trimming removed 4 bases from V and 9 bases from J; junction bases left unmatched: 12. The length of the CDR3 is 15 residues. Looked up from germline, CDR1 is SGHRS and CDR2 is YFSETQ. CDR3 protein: CASSPYGAGGPEQFF. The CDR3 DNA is TGCGCCAGCAGCCCATACGGGGCGGGAGGTCCTGAGCAGTTCTTC.

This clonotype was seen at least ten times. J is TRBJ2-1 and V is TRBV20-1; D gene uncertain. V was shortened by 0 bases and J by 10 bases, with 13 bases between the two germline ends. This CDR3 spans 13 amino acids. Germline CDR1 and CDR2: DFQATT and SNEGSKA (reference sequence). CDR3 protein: CSARDLTIREQFF. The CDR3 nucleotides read TGCAGTGCTAGAGATCTAACCATACGCGAGCAGTTCTTC.

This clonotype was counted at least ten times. Here the CDR3 reads CASADGKSTQYF. In DNA form, the CDR3 reads TGTGCCAGTGCAGATGGGAAGTCTACGCAGTATTTT. The chain is built from TRBV18 and TRBJ2-3; D unresolved. Germline V gives CDR1 KGHSH, CDR2 LQKENI. The V end was cut by 9 bases, the J end by 8 bases, with 15 bases between. The CDR3 is 12 residues long.

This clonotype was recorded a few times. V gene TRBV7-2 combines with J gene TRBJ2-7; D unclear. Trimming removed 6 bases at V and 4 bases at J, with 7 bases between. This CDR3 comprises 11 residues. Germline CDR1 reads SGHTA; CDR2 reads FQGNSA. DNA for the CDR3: TGTGCCAGCAGTACAGAGTACGAGCAGTACTTC. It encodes CASSTEYEQYF.

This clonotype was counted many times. CDR3: CASSPGPESTDTQYF. The CDR3 coding sequence is TGTGCCAGCAGCCCGGGACCAGAGAGCACAGATACGCAGTATTTT. The chain joins TRBV7-6 to TRBJ2-3; D may match TRBD1 or TRBD2 (5 bases each). Trimming took 5 bases from V and 0 from J, leaving 12 bases between them. There are 15 residues in the CDR3. Germline V lookup: CDR1 SGHVS, CDR2 FNYEAQ.

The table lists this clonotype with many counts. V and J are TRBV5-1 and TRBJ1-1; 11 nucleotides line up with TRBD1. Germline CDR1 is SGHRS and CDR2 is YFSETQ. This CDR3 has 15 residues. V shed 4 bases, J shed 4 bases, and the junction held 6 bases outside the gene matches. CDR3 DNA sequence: TGCGCCAGCAGCGCTGGGGGGACAGGGGGCACTGAAGCTTTCTTT. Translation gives CASSAGGTGGTEAFF.

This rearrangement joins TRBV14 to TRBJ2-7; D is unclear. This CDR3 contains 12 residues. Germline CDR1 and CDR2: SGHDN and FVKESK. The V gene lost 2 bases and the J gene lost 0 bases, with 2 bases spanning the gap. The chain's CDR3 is CASSQISYEQYF. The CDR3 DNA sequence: TGTGCCAGCAGCCAAATCTCCTACGAGCAGTACTTC.

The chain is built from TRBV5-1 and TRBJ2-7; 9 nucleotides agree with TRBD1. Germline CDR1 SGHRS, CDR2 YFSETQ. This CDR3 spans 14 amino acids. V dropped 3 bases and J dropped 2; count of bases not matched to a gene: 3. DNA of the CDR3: TGCGCCAGCAGCTGGGACAGGGTCGCCTACGAGCAGTACTTC. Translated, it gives CASSWDRVAYEQYF.